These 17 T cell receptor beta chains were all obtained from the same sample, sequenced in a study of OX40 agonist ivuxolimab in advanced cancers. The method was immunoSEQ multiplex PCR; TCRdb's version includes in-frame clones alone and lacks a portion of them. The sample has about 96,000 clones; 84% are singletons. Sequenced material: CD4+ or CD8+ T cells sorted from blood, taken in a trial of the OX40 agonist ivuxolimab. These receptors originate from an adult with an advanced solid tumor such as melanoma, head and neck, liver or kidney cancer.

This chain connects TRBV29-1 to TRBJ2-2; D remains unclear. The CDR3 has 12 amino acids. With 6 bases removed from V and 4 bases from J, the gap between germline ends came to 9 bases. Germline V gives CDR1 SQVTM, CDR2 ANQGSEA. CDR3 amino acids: CSVLHSTGELFF. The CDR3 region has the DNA TGCAGCGTCCTGCATAGCACCGGGGAGCTGTTTTTT.

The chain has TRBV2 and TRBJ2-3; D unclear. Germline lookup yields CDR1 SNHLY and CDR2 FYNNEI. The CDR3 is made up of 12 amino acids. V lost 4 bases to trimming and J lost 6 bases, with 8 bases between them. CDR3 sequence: CASSVLSDTQYF. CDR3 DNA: TGTGCCAGCAGTGTATTGTCGGATACGCAGTATTTT.

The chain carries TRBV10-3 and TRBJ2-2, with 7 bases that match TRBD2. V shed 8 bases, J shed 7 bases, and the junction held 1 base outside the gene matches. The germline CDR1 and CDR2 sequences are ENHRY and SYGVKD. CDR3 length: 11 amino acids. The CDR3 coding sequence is TGTGCCATCTCGGGGGGCGGGGAGCTGTTTTTT. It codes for CAISGGGELFF.

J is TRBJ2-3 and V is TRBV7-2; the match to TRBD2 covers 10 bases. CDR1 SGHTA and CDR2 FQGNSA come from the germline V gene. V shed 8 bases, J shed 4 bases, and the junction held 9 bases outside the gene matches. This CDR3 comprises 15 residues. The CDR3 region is CASGSGGARADTQYF. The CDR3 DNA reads TGTGCCAGCGGGAGCGGGGGGGCTAGGGCAGATACGCAGTATTTT.

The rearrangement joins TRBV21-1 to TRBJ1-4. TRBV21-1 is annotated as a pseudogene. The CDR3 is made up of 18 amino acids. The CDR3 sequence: CASSKLSDGRGGGEKLFF. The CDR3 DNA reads TGTGCCAGCAGCAAACTTTCGGACGGAAGGGGGGGTGGTGAAAAACTGTTTTTT.

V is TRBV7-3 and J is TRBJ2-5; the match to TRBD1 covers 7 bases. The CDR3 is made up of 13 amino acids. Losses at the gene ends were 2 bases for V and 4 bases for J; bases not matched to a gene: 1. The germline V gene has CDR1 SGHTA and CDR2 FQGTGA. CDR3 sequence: CASSLAGGETQYF. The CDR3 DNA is TGTGCCAGCAGCTTAGCAGGGGGAGAGACCCAGTACTTC.

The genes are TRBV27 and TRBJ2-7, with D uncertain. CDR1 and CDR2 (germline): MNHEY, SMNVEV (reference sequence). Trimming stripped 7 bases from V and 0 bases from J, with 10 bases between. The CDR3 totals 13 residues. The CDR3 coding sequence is TGTGCCAGCAAAGGGATACCCTCCTACGAGCAGTACTTC. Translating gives CASKGIPSYEQYF.

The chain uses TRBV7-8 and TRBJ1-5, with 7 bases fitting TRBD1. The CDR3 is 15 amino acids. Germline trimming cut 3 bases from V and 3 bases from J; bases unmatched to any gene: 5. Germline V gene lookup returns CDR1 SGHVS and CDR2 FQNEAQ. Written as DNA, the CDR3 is TGTGCCAGCAGCTTGAGACAGGGAAACAATCAGCCCCAGCATTTT. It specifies CASSLRQGNNQPQHF.

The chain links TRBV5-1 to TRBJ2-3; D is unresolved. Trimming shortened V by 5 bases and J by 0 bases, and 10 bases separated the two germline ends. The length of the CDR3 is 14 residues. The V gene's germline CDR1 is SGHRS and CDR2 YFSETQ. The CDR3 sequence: CASRTQTSTDTQYF. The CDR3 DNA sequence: TGCGCCAGCAGGACACAAACTAGCACAGATACGCAGTATTTT.

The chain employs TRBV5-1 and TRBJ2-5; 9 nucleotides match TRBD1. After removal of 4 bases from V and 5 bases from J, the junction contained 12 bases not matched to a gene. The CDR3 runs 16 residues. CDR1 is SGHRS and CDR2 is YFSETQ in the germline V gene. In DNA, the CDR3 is TGCGCCAGCAGCCGGGGACAGGGTGGCTTGTGGGAGACCCAGTACTTC. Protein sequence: CASSRGQGGLWETQYF.

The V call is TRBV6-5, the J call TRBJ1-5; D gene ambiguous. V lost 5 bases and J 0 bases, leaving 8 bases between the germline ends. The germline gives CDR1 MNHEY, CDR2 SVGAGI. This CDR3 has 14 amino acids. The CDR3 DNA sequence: TGTGCCAGCAGTGGAGATCTTAGCAATCAGCCCCAGCATTTT. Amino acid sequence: CASSGDLSNQPQHF.

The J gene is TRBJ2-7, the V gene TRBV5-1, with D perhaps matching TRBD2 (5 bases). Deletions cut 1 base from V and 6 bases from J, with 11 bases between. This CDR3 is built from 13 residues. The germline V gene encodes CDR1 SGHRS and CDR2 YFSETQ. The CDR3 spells CASSLTGYGEQYF. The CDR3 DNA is TGCGCCAGCAGCTTGACGGGGTATGGCGAGCAGTACTTC.

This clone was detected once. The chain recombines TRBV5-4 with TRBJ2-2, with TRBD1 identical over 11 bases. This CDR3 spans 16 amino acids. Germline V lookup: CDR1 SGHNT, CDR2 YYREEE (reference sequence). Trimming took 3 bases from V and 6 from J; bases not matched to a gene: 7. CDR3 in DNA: TGTGCCAGCAGCTCACCGGGACAGGGGGTTTCCGGGGAGCTGTTTTTT. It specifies CASSSPGQGVSGELFF.

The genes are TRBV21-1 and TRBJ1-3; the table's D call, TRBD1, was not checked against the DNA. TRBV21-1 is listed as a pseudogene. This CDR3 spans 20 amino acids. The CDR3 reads CASSKASRAPTGGSGNTIYF. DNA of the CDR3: TGTGCCAGCAGCAAAGCCTCCAGGGCCCCAACAGGGGGCTCTGGAAACACCATATATTTT.

CDR3 amino acids: CASSPYEGPEGYTF. The CDR3 region has the DNA TGTGCCAGCTCACCATACGAGGGGCCGGAGGGCTACACCTTC. This chain links TRBV18 with TRBJ1-2; possibly TRBD1 for D (5 bases). Germline V gives CDR1 KGHSH, CDR2 LQKENI. The CDR3 totals 14 residues. The ends were cut back, 2 bases at V and 8 bases at J, with 15 bases in the middle.

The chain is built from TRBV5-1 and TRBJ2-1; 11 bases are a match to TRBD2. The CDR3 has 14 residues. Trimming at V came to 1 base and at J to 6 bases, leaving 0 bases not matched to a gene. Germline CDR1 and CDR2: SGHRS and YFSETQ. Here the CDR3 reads CASSLTSGSNEQFF. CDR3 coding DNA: TGCGCCAGCAGCTTGACTAGCGGGAGCAATGAGCAGTTCTTC.

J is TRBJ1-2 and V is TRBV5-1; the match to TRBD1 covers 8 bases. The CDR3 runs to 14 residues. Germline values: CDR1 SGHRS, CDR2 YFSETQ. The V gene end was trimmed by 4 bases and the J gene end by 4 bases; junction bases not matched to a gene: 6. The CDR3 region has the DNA TGCGCCAGCAGCCCGGACAGGGCAAGCTATGGCTACACCTTC. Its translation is CASSPDRASYGYTF.